The T cell receptor (beta chain) under discussion was sequenced for a study of T cell repertoires in cytomegalovirus infection. The wider study: An indication of both CMV infection and matching HLA type came from public TCR beta signatures.

J lost 1 base, V lost 0 bases, and 3 bases had no gene match. This CDR3 has 16 residues. The germline V gene encodes CDR1 MRHNA and CDR2 SNTAGT. TCRdb re-derived calls from the reads in MiXCR, one entry per CDR3 protein. Of 250,000 or so distinct CDR3 sequences in the sample, more than 15% were seen once. The table lists this clonotype with a few counts. The target antigen is unknown. Study findings and constraints: Dominating the ex vivo response were HLA-C-restricted CMV-specific TCR beta clonotypes. Carriers of CMV plus the relevant HLA were identified by cumulative public TCR beta family frequency.

This sequence originates from a human donor in good health (CMV status not recorded). Some clones in this sample may be carry-over from other donors' samples. Sequenced: CD8+ T cells from PBMCs. V and J are TRBV6-4 and TRBJ1-2; 9 bases agree with TRBD1. In DNA form, the CDR3 reads TGTGCCAGCAGTGACTCTTACAGGGGGCTTAACTATGGCTACACCTTC. Protein product: CASSDSYRGLNYGYTF.